This T cell receptor beta chain was profiled in a study of T cell repertoires in cytomegalovirus infection. On the study more broadly: Both recently identified HLA-C-restricted and well-studied HLA-B-restricted CMV epitopes were used in the study.

Study conclusions and caveats: Based on cumulative public TCR beta family frequency, carriers of CMV plus the relevant HLA were identified.

This clonotype showed up just once. Its antigen is as yet unknown. Each CDR3 protein gets one entry after TCRdb re-called the reads with MiXCR. The table lists hundreds of thousands of distinct CDR3 sequences, 30% to 35% of them singletons. Trimming removed 6 bases from V and 1 base from J; junction bases left unmatched: 8. Germline lookup yields CDR1 MNHNY and CDR2 SVGAGI (reference sequence). CDR3 length: 16 amino acids. This chain connects TRBV6-6 to TRBJ2-3; 9 bases are shared with TRBD1. The receptor was derived from a human donor in good health (CMV status not recorded). Some clones in this sample may be carry-over from other donors' samples. The sequences come from cultured CD8+ T cells from PBMCs, collected from culture after CMV antigen stimulation. CDR3 in DNA: TGTGCCAGCAGAACACCGACAGGGGGAGGCACAGATACGCAGTATTTT. Its protein is CASRTPTGGGTDTQYF.